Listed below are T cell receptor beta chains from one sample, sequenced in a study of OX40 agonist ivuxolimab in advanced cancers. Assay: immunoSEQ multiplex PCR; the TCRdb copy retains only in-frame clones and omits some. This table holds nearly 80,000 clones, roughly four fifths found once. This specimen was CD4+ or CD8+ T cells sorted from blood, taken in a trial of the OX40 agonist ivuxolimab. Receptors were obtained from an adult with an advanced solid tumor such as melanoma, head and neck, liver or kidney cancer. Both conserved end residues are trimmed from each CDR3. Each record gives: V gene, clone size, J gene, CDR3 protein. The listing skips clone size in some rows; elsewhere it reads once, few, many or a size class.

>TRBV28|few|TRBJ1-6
ASTLRGISNSPLH
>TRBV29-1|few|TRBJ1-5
SVGDLNQPQH
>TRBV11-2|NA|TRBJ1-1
ASSRQMDRGATF
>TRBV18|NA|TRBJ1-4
ASSPSITRDEKLF
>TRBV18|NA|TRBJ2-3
ASSRGAGTDTQY
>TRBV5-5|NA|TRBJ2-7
ASSPQLVGEQY
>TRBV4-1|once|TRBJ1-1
ASSPWRDGNTEAF
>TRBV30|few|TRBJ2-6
AQPQLSGANVLT
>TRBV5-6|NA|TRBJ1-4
ASSLTRNEKLF
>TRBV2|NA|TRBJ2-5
ASSGDSETQY
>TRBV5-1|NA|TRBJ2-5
ASSTGTRGGRETQY
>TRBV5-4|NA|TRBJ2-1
ASSLGGVKNEQF
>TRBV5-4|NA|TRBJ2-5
ASSLGLVRETQY
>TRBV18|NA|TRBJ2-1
ASSPRMGRGSYNEQF
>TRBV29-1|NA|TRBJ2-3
SVERGDSLWQY
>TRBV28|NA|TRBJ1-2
ASRVGGTEN
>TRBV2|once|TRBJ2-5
ASKPDREQETQY
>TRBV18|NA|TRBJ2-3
ASSPSTDTQY
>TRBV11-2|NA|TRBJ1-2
ASSYGGRAGGYT
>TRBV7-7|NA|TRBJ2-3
ASSLSGQAGTDTQY
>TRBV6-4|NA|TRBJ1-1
ASTGGQGLTEAF
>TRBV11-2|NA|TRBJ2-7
ASSSAGDYRQGSHEQY
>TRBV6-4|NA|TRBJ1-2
ASLGMVGYT
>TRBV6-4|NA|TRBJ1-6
ATFTLPVYNSPLH
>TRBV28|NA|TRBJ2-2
ASSGSVGRAVTGELF
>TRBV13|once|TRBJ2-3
ASSSFGLAPDTQY
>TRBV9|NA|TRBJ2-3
ASSLAPGLDTQY
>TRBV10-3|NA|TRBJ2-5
AIRGPQETQY
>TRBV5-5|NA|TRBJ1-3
ASSLETSFSGNTIY
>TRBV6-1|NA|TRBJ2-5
ASSEASTGKETQY
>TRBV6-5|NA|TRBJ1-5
ASSYSWQGFNQPQH
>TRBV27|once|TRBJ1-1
ASRATAMNTEAF
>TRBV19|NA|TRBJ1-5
ASSERLPNQPQH
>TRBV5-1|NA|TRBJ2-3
ASSGGSANTDTQY
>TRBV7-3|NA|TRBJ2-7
ASSSGRGINEQY
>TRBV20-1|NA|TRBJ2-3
SASADTQY
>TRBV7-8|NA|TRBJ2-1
ASSLSGPEYNEQF
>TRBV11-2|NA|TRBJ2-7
ASSLDRGSGEQY
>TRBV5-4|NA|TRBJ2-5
ASSSASGGLYQETQY
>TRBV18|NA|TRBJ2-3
ASSPPTGNPITDTQY
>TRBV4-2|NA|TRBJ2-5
ASSQETGGETQY
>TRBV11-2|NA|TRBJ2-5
ASSPGLAGARQETQY
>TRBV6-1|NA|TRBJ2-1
ASKGGFHNEQF
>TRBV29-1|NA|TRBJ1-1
SVKRGRENTEAF
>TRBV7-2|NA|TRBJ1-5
ASSLRGNQPQH
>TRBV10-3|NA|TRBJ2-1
AISVTGRAGNEQF
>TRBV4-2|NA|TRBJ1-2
ASSPDRQTPNYGYT
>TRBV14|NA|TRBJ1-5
ASSHPNQPQH
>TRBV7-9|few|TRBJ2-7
ASSLERGPYEQY
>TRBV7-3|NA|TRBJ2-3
ASSYSGAADTQY
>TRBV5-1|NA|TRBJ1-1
ASSLGVDRRGSEAF
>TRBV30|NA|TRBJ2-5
AWSPSGRFGGQETQY
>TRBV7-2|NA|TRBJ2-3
ASSLGWLAGAPTDTQY
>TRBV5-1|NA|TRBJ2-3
ASSLGSGRDTQY
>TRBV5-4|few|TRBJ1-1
ASSLGGWTEAF